This TCR beta chain was documented in a study of cytomegalovirus exposure and HLA in healthy donors. Study results and limitations: Highly shared sequence variants in one cluster were likely a sequencing artifact.

Germline CDR1 reads KGHSH; CDR2 reads LQKENI. The CDR3 is 17 residues long. After removal of 0 bases from V and 4 bases from J, the junction contained 8 bases not matched to a gene. In the PCR, 60 Vbeta and 13 Jbeta primers were used. TCRdb's table, derived via immunoSEQ multiplex PCR, lists solely in-frame clones and lacks some. Seen here are about 140,000 clones, approximately 75% observed once, and the top ten hold around 1%. A note on this clone: Its antigen is not known.

The chain joins TRBV18 to TRBJ1-1; 10 bases are a match to TRBD1. The receptor was isolated from a male donor in good health and CMV-seronegative. The sequenced material came from PBMCs. The CDR3 DNA sequence: TGTGCCAGCTCACCACCCGGGACAGGGGTATTGAGCACTGAAGCTTTCTTT. Its translation is CASSPPGTGVLSTEAFF.